The T cell receptor beta chain under discussion was sequenced for a study of shared clonotypes between healthy human individuals. As for the study in general: CD4 naive and CD4 memory each took three plates per donor, while CD8 naive took two and CD8 memory one.

Comments on this clone: No antigen is known for it.

The naive CD8 subset, CD45RO-negative cells positively selected for CCR7, excluded terminally differentiated effector memory CD45RA+ cells. Some 30,000 T cell genomes, or around 180 ng DNA, went into the sorted-subset replicate PCRs. Assay used: immunoSEQ multiplex PCR; TCRdb lists only in-frame clones, some missing. The sample consists of some 2,100,000 clones, roughly 91% of them appearing once. CDR3 size: 16 residues. Per germline, CDR1 MDHEN and CDR2 SYDVKM. V lost 5 bases, J lost 0 bases, and 3 bases stayed unmatched. Findings and caveats of the study: Sharing across four donors was seen in 4.5% to 6.5% of naive CD4 clonotypes.

Sequenced: naive CD8+ T cells from PBMCs. V usage is TRBV28 and J usage is TRBJ1-4; 10 bases are shared with TRBD1. The receptor's source is a man younger than 35 in good health. Some clones in this sample may be carry-over from other donors' samples. CDR3 in amino acids: CASSPGTGATNEKLFF. The CDR3 region has the DNA TGTGCCAGCAGTCCTGGGACAGGGGCAACTAATGAAAAACTGTTTTTT.